Shown below are 6 T cell receptor beta chains from a single sample sequenced in a study of OX40 agonist ivuxolimab in advanced cancers. Generated by immunoSEQ multiplex PCR, the TCRdb table keeps only in-frame clones and is missing some. The profile shows 80,000 to 100,000 clones, about 85% of them singletons. Source: CD4+ or CD8+ T cells sorted from blood, taken in a trial of the OX40 agonist ivuxolimab. Receptors originate from an adult with an advanced solid tumor such as melanoma, head and neck, liver or kidney cancer.

The chain uses TRBV6-1 and TRBJ1-1; D possibly corresponds to TRBD1 (5 bases). Trimming stripped 2 bases from V and 6 bases from J, with 25 bases between. The CDR3 spans 18 residues. Germline V CDR1 and CDR2: MNHNS, SASEGT. As DNA, the CDR3 is TGTGCCAGCAGTGAAATAGGGGTCGTCGCAGGCGAGGATGCTGAAGCTTTCTTT. This encodes CASSEIGVVAGEDAEAFF.

The gene calls are TRBV27 and TRBJ1-1; 7 bases are shared with TRBD1. The CDR3 is 15 residues long. CDR1 and CDR2 (germline): MNHEY, SMNVEV (reference sequence). J lost 2 bases, V lost 5 bases, and 8 bases had no gene match. The CDR3 spells CASSARQGGNTEAFF. The CDR3 DNA is TGTGCCAGCAGTGCCCGACAGGGTGGAAACACTGAAGCTTTCTTT.

A note on this clone: It is unclear where the CDR3 begins or ends on the DNA, so no DNA is shown, and the CDR3 is as TCRdb lists it. The chain carries TRBV12-1 and TRBJ2-1; the table's D call of TRBD2 was not tested on the DNA. TRBV12-1 is designated a pseudogene. The CDR3 has 13 amino acids, counting both end residues. This chain's CDR3 is CASSFAPAGKEFF.

This chain uses TRBV7-9 with TRBJ2-3; 7 positions match TRBD2. V was clipped by 6 bases and J by 2 bases; unmatched bases: 2. The germline V gene has CDR1 SEHNR and CDR2 FQNEAQ (reference sequence). The CDR3 loop spans 13 amino acids. CDR3 in amino acids: CASRAGTTDTQYF. The CDR3 nucleotides are TGTGCCAGCAGAGCGGGAACCACAGATACGCAGTATTTT. The variable domain in full, completed from reference TRBV7-9 and TRBJ2-3, reads DTGVSQNPRHKITKRGQNVTFRCDPISEHNRLYWYRQTLGQGPEFLTYFQNEAQLEKSRLLSDRFSAERPKGSFSTLEIQRTEQGDSAMYLCASRAGTTDTQYFGPGTRLTVL.

The V gene is TRBV28, the J gene TRBJ1-5, with D unclear. V lost 3 bases and J lost 2, with 8 bases in between. CDR1 is MDHEN and CDR2 is SYDVKM in the germline V gene. The CDR3 length is 14 residues. CDR3 sequence reads: CASSFRVGNQPQHF. In DNA form, the CDR3 reads TGTGCCAGCAGTTTTCGCGTCGGCAATCAGCCCCAGCATTTT.

V gene TRBV7-9 combines with J gene TRBJ2-5; no clear D. Germline assignment: CDR1 SEHNR and CDR2 FQNEAQ (reference sequence). Trimming shortened V by 2 bases and J by 7 bases, and 11 bases separated the two germline ends. This CDR3 has 13 residues. Here the CDR3 DNA reads TGTGCCAGCAGCTTACAGGAGAGAGGGACCCAGTACTTC. The encoded protein is CASSLQERGTQYF. Full variable domain (outside the CDR3, taken from reference TRBV7-9 and TRBJ2-5): DTGVSQNPRHKITKRGQNVTFRCDPISEHNRLYWYRQTLGQGPEFLTYFQNEAQLEKSRLLSDRFSAERPKGSFSTLEIQRTEQGDSAMYLCASSLQERGTQYFGPGTRLLVL.